Below, 31 T cell receptor beta chains from the same sample are listed, as sequenced in a study of regulatory T cells in long-lasting Graves disease. Indicated time point: persistent/refractory GD, antithyroid drugs over 5 years with positive TRAb. With RNA extracted from PBMCs as input, the TCR library was made. Assembly of TCR beta libraries relied on iRepertoire HTBI primers together with Arm-PCR of CDR3 regions. TCRdb re-analysed the multiplex PCR reads in MiXCR, keeping a single row per CDR3 protein. The sample includes roughly 360,000 distinct CDR3 sequences, approximately 25% of them seen just once. This specimen consisted of peripheral blood mononuclear cells (PBMCs), obtained when the disease was refractory, from a patient treated with antithyroid drugs. These receptors all come from a woman between 40 and 55 years old with Graves disease.

Ten or more counts support this clonotype. The chain uses TRBV28 and TRBJ1-2; no reliable D call. Per germline, CDR1 MDHEN and CDR2 SYDVKM. V lost 3 bases to trimming and J lost 2 bases, with 19 bases between them. The CDR3 runs to 17 residues. In DNA, the CDR3 is TGTGCCAGCAGTTTGGGGTTTCAAGGTGGCAGGAACTATGGCTACACCTTC. The encoded protein is CASSLGFQGGRNYGYTF.

This clonotype was seen at least ten times. The chain recombines TRBV12-3 or TRBV12-4 with TRBJ1-5; 10 bases fit TRBD1. V was clipped by 3 bases and J by 6 bases; unmatched bases: 8. The CDR3 is 16 amino acids. The CDR3, as DNA: TGTGCCAGCAGTTTCCGGGACAGGGGTATCCGTCAGCCCCAGCATTTT. Translated, it gives CASSFRDRGIRQPQHF.

The chain carries TRBV6-5 and TRBJ2-7; TRBD1 agrees at 12 bases. Germline lookup yields CDR1 MNHEY and CDR2 SVGAGI. The CDR3 runs 18 residues. V dropped 4 bases and J dropped 1; count of bases not matched to a gene: 11. In nucleotides, the CDR3 is TGTGCCAGCAGTTTGTTCCTTGGGGGACAGGGGGCTTCCTACGAGCAGTACTTC. Translation gives CASSLFLGGQGASYEQYF.

This clonotype has more than one count but fewer than ten. The chain joins TRBV6-5 to TRBJ2-6; D unclear. The CDR3 runs 16 residues. V lost 0 bases to trimming and J lost 0 bases, with 6 bases between them. Germline V gene sequence: CDR1 MNHEY, CDR2 SVGAGI. The CDR3: CASSYSGSSGANVLTF. CDR3 coding DNA: TGTGCCAGCAGTTACTCTGGCAGCTCTGGGGCCAACGTCCTGACTTTC.

This clonotype was counted only a few times. The chain is built from TRBV6-1 and TRBJ1-2; D gene uncertain. Per the germline V gene, CDR1 is MNHNS and CDR2 is SASEGT. The CDR3 sequence is 14 residues long. V lost 6 bases to trimming and J lost 6 bases, with 17 bases between them. CDR3 bases: TGTGCCAGCAGCCTCTTAGAAGGGTTCAATGGCTACACCTTC. Residues: CASSLLEGFNGYTF.

This clonotype was seen repeatedly, ten times or more. The J gene is TRBJ1-1, the V gene TRBV28; D is undetermined. Germline V gives CDR1 MDHEN, CDR2 SYDVKM. V was cut by 0 bases and J by 7 bases, with 15 bases left in between. The CDR3 extends over 15 amino acids. CDR3 sequence (DNA): TGTGCCAGCAGTTTATGGGCAGGCTGGGAGGGTGAAGCTTTCTTT. Its protein product is CASSLWAGWEGEAFF.

This clonotype came up once. V usage is TRBV30 and J usage is TRBJ1-1, with D unresolved. The CDR3 has 14 amino acids. V was shortened by 3 bases and J by 1 base, with 12 bases between the two germline ends. Germline CDR1 is GTSNPN and CDR2 is SVGIG (reference sequence). This CDR3 is CAWRGRIANTEAFF. In DNA, the CDR3 is TGTGCCTGGAGAGGCAGGATTGCGAACACTGAAGCTTTCTTT.

This clonotype was counted many times. The V and J genes are TRBV7-9 and TRBJ2-7, with no clear D. Trimming removed 5 bases at V and 3 bases at J, with 5 bases between. In germline, CDR1 is SEHNR, CDR2 FQNEAQ (reference sequence). The CDR3 has 11 amino acids. CDR3 protein: CASSRDYEQYF. In nucleotides, the CDR3 is TGTGCCAGCAGCCGAGACTACGAGCAGTACTTC.

The V gene is TRBV4-2, the J gene TRBJ2-7; possibly TRBD2 for D (7 bases). V lost 0 bases and J lost 7, with 16 bases in between. Germline-derived CDR1 and CDR2 are LGHNA and YNFKEQ. The CDR3 loop spans 15 amino acids. As DNA, the CDR3 is TGTGCCAGCAGCCAAGATCAGGGGAGGGTTCGTGAGCAGTACTTC. Protein product: CASSQDQGRVREQYF.

The rearrangement links TRBV15 to TRBJ2-2; D not certain. V lost 4 bases, J lost 2 bases, and 11 bases lay in between. Germline lookup yields CDR1 LNHNV and CDR2 YYDKDF (reference sequence). This CDR3 region has 15 residues. CDR3 coding DNA: TGTGCCACCAGCACGCAGATGGGTAACACCGGGGAGCTGTTTTTT. This encodes CATSTQMGNTGELFF.

The chain recombines TRBV7-9 with TRBJ2-2; D ambiguous. Trimming removed 4 bases at V and 7 bases at J, with 10 bases between. Per germline, CDR1 SEHNR and CDR2 FQNEAQ (reference sequence). CDR3 length: 13 residues. The CDR3 loop is CASSSEYGGELFF. The CDR3, as DNA: TGTGCCAGCAGCTCTGAGTACGGCGGGGAGCTGTTTTTT.

This clonotype was detected a few times. This rearrangement joins TRBV20-1 to TRBJ1-1; D is perhaps TRBD1 (6 bases). The CDR3 extends over 11 amino acids. The germline gives CDR1 DFQATT, CDR2 SNEGSKA (reference sequence). The V end lost 0 bases, the J end lost 9 bases, and 8 bases lay between the germline ends. The CDR3 DNA reads as TGCAGTGCTAGAGACGGACAGCAAGCTTTCTTT. Translated: CSARDGQQAFF.

The chain uses TRBV6-2 or TRBV6-3 and TRBJ1-5; D uncertain. The CDR3 is 14 residues long. The germline V gene encodes CDR1 MNHEY and CDR2 SVGEGT. V was cut by 4 bases and J by 2 bases, with 9 bases left in between. CDR3 in amino acids: CASSSRLGNQPQHF. As DNA, the CDR3 is TGTGCCAGCAGTTCCCGGTTGGGCAATCAGCCCCAGCATTTT.

This clonotype was detected ten times or more. CDR3 bases: TGTGCCAGCAGCAAGGGGGGGATCACCGGGGAGCTGTTTTTT. Its protein is CASSKGGITGELFF. The V and J genes are TRBV2 and TRBJ2-2; D possibly corresponds to TRBD2 (7 bases). Between the trimmed V and J ends, which lost 6 bases and 4 bases, there was a span of 12 bases. Germline V CDR1 and CDR2: SNHLY, FYNNEI. This CDR3 spans 14 amino acids. The full variable domain, in which reference TRBV2 and TRBJ2-2 provide the parts outside the CDR3, is EPEVTQTPSHQVTQMGQEVILRCVPISNHLYFYWYRQILGQKVEFLVSFYNNEISEKSEIFDDQFSVERPDGSNFTLKIRSTKLEDSAMYFCASSKGGITGELFFGEGSRLTVL.

V usage is TRBV4-1 and J usage is TRBJ2-7, with a possible D match to TRBD2 (6 bases). The germline CDR1 and CDR2 sequences are MGHRA and YSYEKL. V was clipped by 1 base and J by 3 bases, with 13 bases between them. There are 15 residues in the CDR3. CDR3 DNA: TGCGCCAGCAGCCAAGCGGGGGTAGGAGGCTACGAGCAGTACTTC. Protein: CASSQAGVGGYEQYF.

In its sample, this clonotype was seen a few times. The chain couples TRBV6-1 to TRBJ2-7; 11 nucleotides match TRBD2. Per germline, CDR1 MNHNS and CDR2 SASEGT. J lost 6 bases, V lost 6 bases, and 10 bases had no gene match. This CDR3 contains 15 residues. The CDR3 region has the DNA TGTGCCAGCAGCAACCCCAACCTAGCGGGAGGCGAGCAGTACTTC. It specifies CASSNPNLAGGEQYF.

This clonotype was detected many times. The chain has TRBV6-9 and TRBJ2-7, with 12 bases matching TRBD2. V gave up 4 bases and J gave up 4 bases; unmatched junction bases: 8. The CDR3 has 16 residues. Looked up from germline, CDR1 is MNHGY and CDR2 is SVAAGI. CDR3 bases: TGTGCCAGCAGTTTGGGACTAGCGGGTATGAGGTACGAGCAGTACTTC. Its protein is CASSLGLAGMRYEQYF.

This chain joins TRBV4-1 and TRBJ2-5; possibly TRBD2 for D (5 bases). V was shortened by 4 bases and J by 2 bases, with 14 bases between the two germline ends. This CDR3 spans 15 amino acids. The germline CDR1 and CDR2 sequences are MGHRA and YSYEKL. The CDR3 sequence: CASSPMTTIQETQYF. The CDR3 coding sequence is TGCGCCAGCAGCCCCATGACTACGATACAAGAGACCCAGTACTTC.

This clonotype has ten or more counts. J is TRBJ1-1 and V is TRBV10-3; D remains ambiguous. The CDR3 length is 12 residues. Germline CDR1 is ENHRY and CDR2 is SYGVKD. Trimming removed 6 bases from V and 6 bases from J, with 11 bases in between. CDR3 nucleotides: TGTGCCATCAGGGGATTGGGCCCTGAAGCTTTCTTT. Amino acids: CAIRGLGPEAFF.

In its sample, this clonotype was seen a few times. This chain uses TRBV11-2 with TRBJ2-2; TRBD2 agrees at 8 bases. The germline gives CDR1 SGHAT, CDR2 FQNNGV. Losses at the gene ends were 3 bases for V and 0 bases for J; bases not matched to a gene: 6. This CDR3 contains 17 residues. Here the CDR3 reads CASSFLAGIANTGELFF. CDR3 in DNA: TGTGCCAGCAGCTTTCTAGCGGGTATTGCGAACACCGGGGAGCTGTTTTTT.

Many counts were recorded for this clonotype. V usage is TRBV12-3 or TRBV12-4 and J usage is TRBJ2-2; D not certain. The length of the CDR3 is 14 residues. Trimming took off 2 bases at V and 1 base at J, with 5 bases between the two ends. The CDR3 reads CASSLRQNTGELFF. DNA of the CDR3: TGTGCCAGCAGTTTACGGCAGAACACCGGGGAGCTGTTTTTT.

This clonotype was recorded at least ten times. This rearrangement joins TRBV4-2 to TRBJ2-5; no reliable D call. The CDR3 is made up of 14 amino acids. Germline V gene data show CDR1 as LGHNA and CDR2 as YNFKEQ. The V end was cut by 1 base, the J end by 5 bases, with 11 bases between. The CDR3 DNA sequence: TGTGCCAGCAGCCAAGCTCATGGGAAGGAGACCCAGTACTTC. It codes for CASSQAHGKETQYF.

This clonotype was detected ten times or more. The chain links TRBV28 to TRBJ2-5; 10 bases are shared with TRBD1. The CDR3 is 14 residues long. V trimming: 5 bases; J trimming: 6 bases; junction bases outside the gene matches: 6. Looked up from germline, CDR1 is MDHEN and CDR2 is SYDVKM. CDR3 nucleotides: TGTGCCAGCAGTCCCCCGGGACAGGGGAAGACCCAGTACTTC. It translates to CASSPPGQGKTQYF.

In its sample, this clonotype was seen many times. The chain joins TRBV6-5 to TRBJ2-6; D is unresolved. The germline CDR1 and CDR2 sequences are MNHEY and SVGAGI. Deletions cut 2 bases from V and 4 bases from J, with 15 bases between. The CDR3 runs 17 residues. The CDR3 here is CASSYTALGYGANVLTF. In DNA form, the CDR3 reads TGTGCCAGCAGTTACACGGCTCTTGGGTACGGGGCCAACGTCCTGACTTTC.

The rearrangement uses TRBV6-1 and TRBJ2-5; TRBD2 matches at 10 bases. CDR3 size: 13 residues. V lost 7 bases, J lost 5 bases, and 4 bases stayed unmatched. Germline assignment: CDR1 MNHNS and CDR2 SASEGT. The CDR3 loop is CASKNSGRETQYF. CDR3 coding DNA: TGTGCCAGCAAAAATAGCGGGAGGGAGACCCAGTACTTC.

This clonotype was recorded many times. The CDR3: CASSDRPNEQYF. CDR3 DNA: TGTGCCAGCAGTGACCGTCCCAACGAGCAGTACTTC. V and J are TRBV6-1 and TRBJ2-7; D is ambiguous. With 3 bases removed from V and 5 bases from J, the gap between germline ends came to 8 bases. Germline V gene sequence: CDR1 MNHNS, CDR2 SASEGT. This CDR3 contains 12 residues.

Many counts were recorded for this clonotype. The chain uses TRBV27 and TRBJ2-6, with TRBD1 identical over 7 bases. J lost 2 bases, V lost 6 bases, and 4 bases had no gene match. Germline loops: CDR1 MNHEY, CDR2 SMNVEV (reference sequence). The CDR3 totals 15 residues. The CDR3 is CASSRQGAGANVLTF. The CDR3 nucleotides read TGTGCCAGCAGCCGTCAGGGGGCTGGGGCCAACGTCCTGACTTTC.

This clonotype was seen only a few times. The chain links TRBV27 to TRBJ1-1; D is uncertain. Germline-derived CDR1 and CDR2 are MNHEY and SMNVEV (reference sequence). The CDR3 runs 14 residues. With 6 bases removed from V and 1 base from J, the gap between germline ends came to 12 bases. CDR3 residues: CASRVSDTNTEAFF. CDR3 DNA sequence: TGTGCCAGCAGAGTCTCTGACACGAACACTGAAGCTTTCTTT.

This clonotype came up a few times. The genes are TRBV2 and TRBJ2-2, with 7 positions matching TRBD2. The V gene end was trimmed by 2 bases and the J gene end by 6 bases; junction bases not matched to a gene: 12. The CDR3 runs 17 residues. Per the germline V gene, CDR1 is SNHLY and CDR2 is FYNNEI. The DNA of the CDR3 is TGTGCCAGCAGTGAACGATGGCGGGGGATGGTTCCCGGGGAGCTGTTTTTT. Translating gives CASSERWRGMVPGELFF.

This clonotype was observed many times. V gene TRBV13 combines with J gene TRBJ2-7; 9 bases align to TRBD2. Per germline, CDR1 PRHDT and CDR2 FYEKMQ (reference sequence). The ends lost 5 bases at V and 3 bases at J; junction bases unmatched: 2. The CDR3 is made up of 13 amino acids. This CDR3 is CASSHSGSYEQYF. The DNA for the CDR3 is TGTGCCAGCAGCCATAGCGGGAGCTACGAGCAGTACTTC.

The chain uses TRBV6-1 and TRBJ1-5; D is unresolved. The CDR3 consists of 14 residues. Germline loops: CDR1 MNHNS, CDR2 SASEGT. Deletions cut 6 bases from V and 0 bases from J, with 9 bases between. The CDR3 sequence is CASSNTLSNQPQHF. In DNA form, the CDR3 reads TGTGCCAGCAGCAATACACTTAGCAATCAGCCCCAGCATTTT.